A single sample gave rise to the 3 T cell receptor beta chains below, sequenced in a study of identical twins (dated by TCRdb to about 2016). Libraries were made using 5' RACE. TCRdb lists the instrument as Illumina HiSeq 2000. TCRdb reanalyzed the raw reads on its own, using fastp at Q25 for trimming and MiXCR for clone calling, and kept in-frame beta chains. Every distinct CDR3 protein forms one entry, paired with its most common genes and DNA. This sample has about 660,000 distinct CDR3 sequences in its table, and less than 10% of those were observed once. Together, the top ten hold 0.75% to 1% of the sample. The same sample was also used in a study of yellow fever vaccine responses in identical twins.

The specimen sequenced was PBMCs. The origin of the receptors is a woman under 30 in good health.

The rearrangement links TRBV21-1 to TRBJ2-1; TRBD1 was called by the table and not checked on the DNA. TRBV21-1 is shown as a pseudogene. The CDR3 length is 18 residues. CDR3 sequence reads: CASSKARGGGSSYNEQFF. The DNA for the CDR3 is TGTGCCAGCAGCAAAGCGCGGGGGGGAGGTAGCTCCTACAATGAGCAGTTCTTC.

This clonotype occurred a few times. The chain has TRBV11-1 and TRBJ2-3; D may be TRBD2 (6 bases). The germline V gene has CDR1 SGHAT and CDR2 FQDESV (reference sequence). This CDR3 is 16 amino acids long. Trimming removed 0 bases at V and 2 bases at J, with 12 bases between. The CDR3 here is CASSLADSGFTDTQYF. CDR3 DNA: TGTGCCAGCAGCTTAGCGGATAGCGGATTCACAGATACGCAGTATTTT.

This clonotype was counted between two and nine times. The V call is TRBV3-1, the J call TRBJ2-2; 14 bases are a match to TRBD2. Unmatched junction bases numbered 6, after V lost 0 bases and J lost 6 bases. The CDR3 is 18 residues long. Germline V gene sequence: CDR1 LGHDT, CDR2 YNNKEL (reference sequence). Here the CDR3 reads CASSQETSGGAWAGELFF. The CDR3 bases are TGTGCCAGCAGCCAAGAGACTAGCGGGGGGGCCTGGGCCGGGGAGCTGTTTTTT.